Listed below are T cell receptor beta chains from one sample, sequenced in a study of T cell responses to AZD1222 COVID-19 vaccine. Assay: immunoSEQ multiplex PCR; the TCRdb copy retains only in-frame clones and omits some. The sample lists 150,000 to 200,000 clones, more than 90% occurring once. The source material was peripheral blood, sampled on day 0 of AZD1222 vaccination. Every receptor here comes from an adult in good health. Each CDR3 is given with its conserved first and last residue. Each record gives: CDR3 protein, J gene, clone size, V gene. For some rows the clone size is stated as once, few or many, or as a class when expanded; others skip it.

CDR3 protein: CASSWDRSTEAFF
J gene: TRBJ1-1
clone size: -
V gene: TRBV5-1

CDR3 protein: CASSPDRGYGYTF
J gene: TRBJ1-2
clone size: -
V gene: TRBV11-2

CDR3 protein: CASSLEGAYNQPQHF
J gene: TRBJ1-5
clone size: -
V gene: TRBV7-2

CDR3 protein: CSVGQDYGYTF
J gene: TRBJ1-2
clone size: once
V gene: TRBV29-1

CDR3 protein: CASSAPGIGGYEQYF
J gene: TRBJ2-7
clone size: -
V gene: TRBV3-1/TRBV3-2

CDR3 protein: CASSKPGLATTYYEQYF
J gene: TRBJ2-7
clone size: -
V gene: TRBV21-1

CDR3 protein: CASSPRTGGPNEKLFF
J gene: TRBJ1-4
clone size: -
V gene: TRBV18

CDR3 protein: CAISEPGGGNTEAFF
J gene: TRBJ1-1
clone size: -
V gene: TRBV10-3

CDR3 protein: CASSTDRGGYEQYF
J gene: TRBJ2-7
clone size: -
V gene: TRBV6-2/TRBV6-3

CDR3 protein: CASSLLGGNGYTF
J gene: TRBJ1-2
clone size: -
V gene: TRBV5-4